These 9 T cell receptor beta chains were sequenced from one sample in a study of blood T cell repertoires in COVID-19. Profiled with immunoSEQ multiplex PCR; TCRdb holds only in-frame clones, not every one. The sample has fewer than 150,000 clones; 65% to 80% are singletons. The sequenced material came from peripheral blood. These receptor sequences come from a human donor with acute or convalescent COVID-19. The donor label of this sample is uncertain.

The chain combines TRBV4-1 with TRBJ1-3, with D perhaps TRBD1 (5 bases). The CDR3 runs 15 residues. V was clipped by 0 bases and J by 2 bases, with 8 bases between them. Per the germline V gene, CDR1 is MGHRA and CDR2 is YSYEKL. The CDR3 here is CASSQDAGTGNTIYF. Here the CDR3 DNA reads TGCGCCAGCAGCCAAGATGCAGGGACTGGAAACACCATATATTTT.

This sequence joins TRBV9 and TRBJ1-3; 9 nucleotides align to TRBD1. This CDR3 is built from 17 residues. The V segment lost 0 bases and the J segment 0 bases; nucleotides outside the gene matches: 4. Germline CDR1 reads SGDLS; CDR2 reads YYNGEE. CDR3: CASSVEGDRASGNTIYF. The CDR3, as DNA: TGTGCCAGCAGCGTAGAGGGGGACAGGGCCTCTGGAAACACCATATATTTT.

This clone was seen many times. V and J are TRBV4-1 and TRBJ2-1; the match to TRBD1 covers 7 bases. V was clipped by 5 bases and J by 3 bases; unmatched bases: 13. Per the germline V gene, CDR1 is MGHRA and CDR2 is YSYEKL. The CDR3 is 17 residues long. The CDR3 DNA follows: TGCGCCAGCAGCACCCCTAGACCGAGACAGGGCTACAATGAGCAGTTCTTC. Its translation: CASSTPRPRQGYNEQFF.

The gene calls are TRBV2 and TRBJ2-1; 9 positions agree with TRBD1. The CDR3 runs to 14 residues. V lost 6 bases and J lost 7; bases outside the gene matches: 7. The germline CDR1 and CDR2 sequences are SNHLY and FYNNEI. For the CDR3, the DNA is TGTGCCAGCAGCCCGGACAGGGGAGGTAATGAGCAGTTCTTC. This translates into CASSPDRGGNEQFF.

The sample holds many counts of this clone. In nucleotides, the CDR3 is TGTGCCAGCAGCTTAGATATGACAGAAGGCTACACCTTC. Amino acid sequence: CASSLDMTEGYTF. V usage is TRBV11-2 and J usage is TRBJ1-2, with D tentatively TRBD1 (5 bases). V was trimmed by 0 bases and J by 8 bases, leaving 10 bases between them. This CDR3 contains 13 residues. CDR1 and CDR2 (germline): SGHAT, FQNNGV.

V usage is TRBV2 and J usage is TRBJ1-1; D is uncertain. The germline V and J ends were trimmed by 6 bases and 4 bases, with 9 bases remaining between them. The CDR3 contains 12 residues. Germline V lookup: CDR1 SNHLY, CDR2 FYNNEI. Written as DNA, the CDR3 is TGTGCCAGCAGATTGTCGAGCACTGAAGCTTTCTTT. Translation: CASRLSSTEAFF. The variable domain in full, completed from reference TRBV2 and TRBJ1-1, reads EPEVTQTPSHQVTQMGQEVILRCVPISNHLYFYWYRQILGQKVEFLVSFYNNEISEKSEIFDDQFSVERPDGSNFTLKIRSTKLEDSAMYFCASRLSSTEAFFGQGTRLTVV.

This clone was seen many times. The gene calls are TRBV6-7 and TRBJ2-5; TRBD1 agrees at 7 bases. TRBV6-7 is noted as an ORF with a role that remains uncertain. CDR3 length: 14 amino acids. V was pared by 6 bases and J by 5 bases, with 9 bases of the junction left unmatched. CDR3 DNA sequence: TGTGCCAGCAGGATACAGGGGCAGGGGGAGACCCAGTACTTC. Protein: CASRIQGQGETQYF.

The chain combines TRBV5-1 with TRBJ2-1; D gene uncertain. V was pared by 1 base and J by 10 bases, with 9 bases between. The germline gives CDR1 SGHRS, CDR2 YFSETQ. CDR3 length: 12 residues. The CDR3 region is CASSLNSREQFF. CDR3 bases: TGCGCCAGCAGCTTGAATAGCCGGGAGCAGTTCTTC. Complete variable domain (other parts from reference TRBV5-1 and TRBJ2-1): KAGVTQTPRYLIKTRGQQVTLSCSPISGHRSVSWYQQTPGQGLQFLFEYFSETQRNKGNFPGRFSGRQFSNSRSEMNVSTLELGDSALYLCASSLNSREQFFGPGTRLTVL.

By share of the sample, this clone is medium-sized. This rearrangement joins TRBV18 to TRBJ2-3; TRBD2 matches at 9 bases. The germline V gene encodes CDR1 KGHSH and CDR2 LQKENI. V gave up 0 bases and J gave up 3 bases; unmatched junction bases: 4. The CDR3 runs 16 residues. This CDR3 reads CASSPPVAGGTDTQYF. CDR3 in DNA: TGTGCCAGCTCACCACCCGTTGCGGGGGGGACAGATACGCAGTATTTT.